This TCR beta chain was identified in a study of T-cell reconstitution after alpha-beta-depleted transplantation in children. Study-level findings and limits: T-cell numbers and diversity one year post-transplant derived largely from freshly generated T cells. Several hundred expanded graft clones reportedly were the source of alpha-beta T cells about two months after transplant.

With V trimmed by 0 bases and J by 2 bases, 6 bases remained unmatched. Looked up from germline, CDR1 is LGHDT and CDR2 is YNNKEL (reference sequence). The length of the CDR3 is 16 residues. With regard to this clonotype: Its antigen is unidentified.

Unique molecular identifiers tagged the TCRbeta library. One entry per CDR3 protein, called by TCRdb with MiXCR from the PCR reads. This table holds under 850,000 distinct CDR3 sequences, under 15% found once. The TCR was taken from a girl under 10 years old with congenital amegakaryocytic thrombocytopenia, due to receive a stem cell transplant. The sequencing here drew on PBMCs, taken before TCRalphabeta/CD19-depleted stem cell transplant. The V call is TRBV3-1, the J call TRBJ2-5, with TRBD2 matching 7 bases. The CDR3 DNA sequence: TGTGCCAGCAGCCAAGAGGGGTCGGGACTACAAGAGACCCAGTACTTC. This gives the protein CASSQEGSGLQETQYF.